The source of this T cell receptor beta chain is a study of human T cells and chemical hapten exposure. As for the study in general: The use of 2% DPC on approximately 2 cm by approximately 2 cm of upper inner arm skin constituted sensitization. Study-wide findings and caveats: TCRs above 1 in 1000 frequency stayed constant with DPC sensitization.

Comment on this clonotype: Its cognate antigen is unknown.

Within the library, unique molecular identifiers were attached to each individual cDNA molecule. TCRdb fed the RACE reads into MiXCR, producing one record per CDR3 protein. Seen here are 150,000 to 200,000 distinct CDR3 sequences, more than 20% observed once, and the top ten hold roughly 2.3%. The time point was: patch test 3, about 24 weeks after DPC sensitization. Treatment reported: therapeutic diphenylcyclopropenone sensitization with weekly scalp DPC. The V gene end was trimmed by 3 bases and the J gene end by 9 bases; junction bases not matched to a gene: 9. This CDR3 comprises 16 residues. Germline loops: CDR1 SQVTM, CDR2 ANQGSEA.

This TCR derives from a woman in her thirties or forties with alopecia areata. Some clones in this sample may be carry-over from other donors' samples. Sequencing used whole blood, obtained in connection with sensitization to the hapten diphenylcyclopropenone (DPC). The chain couples TRBV29-1 to TRBJ2-1; 15 nucleotides align to TRBD2. The CDR3 nucleotides read TGCAGCGTTGACGGGACTAGCGGGAGGCCCAGTAGTGAGCAGTTCTTC. Protein: CSVDGTSGRPSSEQFF.